This entry lists 23 T cell receptor beta chains sequenced from one sample in a study of T cell repertoires in cytomegalovirus infection. TCRdb reprocessed the reads via MiXCR and lists one record per CDR3 protein. This table holds about 300,000 distinct CDR3 sequences, roughly a tenth found once. The sample taken for sequencing was PBMCs. Receptors were obtained from a human donor in good health (CMV status not recorded). Some clones in this sample may be carry-over from other donors' samples.

This clonotype was found many times. The V call is TRBV7-2, the J call TRBJ2-3, with a tentative D call TRBD2 (5 bases). The germline gives CDR1 SGHTA, CDR2 FQGNSA. Deletions cut 7 bases from V and 6 bases from J, with 23 bases between. There are 16 residues in the CDR3. The CDR3 coding sequence is TGTGCCAGCATCGAGGGCCGAGCGGCCATAGGGGATACGCAGTATTTT. Encoded protein: CASIEGRAAIGDTQYF.

This clonotype showed up many times. The gene calls are TRBV12-3 or TRBV12-4 and TRBJ2-1; 8 nucleotides match TRBD2. CDR3 length: 13 amino acids. Losses at the gene ends were 3 bases for V and 6 bases for J; bases not matched to a gene: 1. The CDR3 sequence is CASSLAGGNEQFF. The CDR3 DNA is TGTGCCAGCAGTTTGGCGGGAGGCAATGAGCAGTTCTTC.

There are a few counts of this clonotype. This chain links TRBV18 with TRBJ1-4, with TRBD1 identical over 7 bases. J lost 2 bases, V lost 3 bases, and 6 bases had no gene match. The CDR3 has 16 residues. Germline CDR1 and CDR2: KGHSH and LQKENI. The CDR3 nucleotides read TGTGCCAGCTCACCGGGACAGATTACGACTAATGAAAAACTGTTTTTT. This encodes CASSPGQITTNEKLFF.

V usage is TRBV6-5 and J usage is TRBJ2-2; TRBD2 aligns across 8 bases. The CDR3 sequence is 17 residues long. CDR1 and CDR2 from the germline V gene are MNHEY and SVGAGI. Trimming took 6 bases from V and 5 from J; bases not matched to a gene: 14. The DNA for the CDR3 is TGTGCCAGCAGCCCTCCCCCTCGCGGGGGGCGAACCGGGGAGCTGTTTTTT. Translated, it gives CASSPPPRGGRTGELFF.

In this sample, this clonotype turned up many times. This chain links TRBV7-2 with TRBJ2-7; 11 nucleotides line up with TRBD1. This CDR3 has 15 residues. Trimming removed 8 bases from V and 1 base from J; junction bases left unmatched: 7. Germline V gives CDR1 SGHTA, CDR2 FQGNSA. The DNA of the CDR3 is TGTGCCAGCGAGGACCGGGACAGGGGGTCCTACGAGCAGTACTTC. The encoded protein is CASEDRDRGSYEQYF.

This clonotype was found a few times. This chain uses TRBV3-1 with TRBJ2-7; 9 bases align to TRBD2. The trim removed 0 bases at V and 4 bases at J, leaving 7 bases unmatched. The germline gives CDR1 LGHDT, CDR2 YNNKEL (reference sequence). This CDR3 comprises 16 residues. Here the CDR3 reads CASSQERPAGGYEQYF. Here the CDR3 DNA reads TGTGCCAGCAGCCAAGAGAGACCGGCGGGGGGGTACGAGCAGTACTTC.

This clonotype was observed at least ten times. This sequence joins TRBV12-3 or TRBV12-4 and TRBJ1-5, with 7 nucleotides matching TRBD1. The CDR3 is 12 amino acids. Unmatched junction bases numbered 10, after V lost 9 bases and J lost 11 bases. The CDR3: CASNRGQGAQHF. In DNA form, the CDR3 reads TGTGCCAGTAATAGGGGGCAGGGGGCCCAGCATTTT.

The chain carries TRBV20-1 and TRBJ2-2; 7 bases are a match to TRBD1. V shed 2 bases and J 2 bases; nucleotides not matched to a gene: 8. The CDR3 extends over 16 amino acids. Germline CDR1 reads DFQATT; CDR2 reads SNEGSKA (reference sequence). CDR3 protein: CSARRGRATNTGELFF. CDR3 DNA sequence: TGCAGTGCTAGAAGGGGGCGGGCGACCAACACCGGGGAGCTGTTTTTT.

This clonotype has at least ten counts. The rearrangement uses TRBV6-1 and TRBJ1-1; D is undetermined. This CDR3 is built from 13 residues. Deletions cut 4 bases from V and 8 bases from J, with 14 bases between. Germline CDR1 MNHNS, CDR2 SASEGT. CDR3 residues: CASSGRLAPEAFF. CDR3 sequence (DNA): TGTGCCAGCAGTGGTCGGCTGGCGCCCGAAGCTTTCTTT.

This clonotype was counted many times. The chain is built from TRBV6-5 and TRBJ1-5; 10 bases map to TRBD1. Germline-derived CDR1 and CDR2 are MNHEY and SVGAGI. After removal of 6 bases from V and 1 base from J, the junction contained 21 bases not matched to a gene. CDR3 length equals 21 residues. CDR3 DNA sequence: TGTGCCAGCAGCCACTCGTCCCCATCTGACAGGGGGCTTTGGAGCAATCAGCCCCAGCATTTT. It yields the protein CASSHSSPSDRGLWSNQPQHF.

This clonotype was seen ten or more times. The chain uses TRBV12-3 or TRBV12-4 and TRBJ2-7; D possibly corresponds to TRBD1 (5 bases). Trimming removed 3 bases from V and 3 bases from J, with 9 bases in between. The CDR3 has 13 amino acids. DNA for the CDR3: TGTGCCAGCAGTTTTGGGGCGGACTACGAGCAGTACGTC. Protein sequence: CASSFGADYEQYV.

This clonotype was seen many times. The rearrangement links TRBV6-2 or TRBV6-3 to TRBJ2-3; D not certain. This CDR3 spans 14 amino acids. Deletions cut 2 bases from V and 7 bases from J, with 13 bases between. The germline gives CDR1 MNHEY, CDR2 SVGEGT. In DNA, the CDR3 is TGTGCCAGCAGTTACGCCGACACACGGAATACGCAGTATTTT. It yields the protein CASSYADTRNTQYF.

This clonotype was seen ten or more times. The rearrangement links TRBV18 to TRBJ1-2; no definite D call. CDR3 size: 12 residues. Trimming stripped 2 bases from V and 5 bases from J, with 6 bases between. Looked up from germline, CDR1 is KGHSH and CDR2 is LQKENI. In DNA form, the CDR3 reads TGTGCCAGCTCACCAGGGGAATATGGCTACACCTTC. This encodes CASSPGEYGYTF. The entire variable domain, with the rest obtained from reference TRBV18 and TRBJ1-2, is as follows: NAGVMQNPRHLVRRRGQEARLRCSPMKGHSHVYWYRQLPEEGLKFMVYLQKENIIDESGMPKERFSAEFPKEGPSILRIQQVVRGDSAAYFCASSPGEYGYTFGSGTRLTVV.

The rearrangement links TRBV7-9 to TRBJ1-4; D call uncertain. Trimming shortened V by 4 bases and J by 15 bases, and 12 bases separated the two germline ends. The CDR3 length is 11 residues. The germline V gene has CDR1 SEHNR and CDR2 FQNEAQ (reference sequence). CDR3 loop: CASSSRVEMFF. The CDR3 coding sequence is TGTGCCAGCAGCTCCCGGGTTGAGATGTTTTTT.

This clonotype has a count of ten or more. V and J are TRBV24-1 and TRBJ2-2; either TRBD1 or TRBD2 may fit D (5 bases each). Germline lookup yields CDR1 KGHDR and CDR2 SFDVKD. The CDR3 is 17 residues long. Trimming left V 1 base short and J 2 bases short, with 13 bases between. CDR3 region: CATSDLSQGPNTGELFF. The CDR3 DNA is TGTGCCACCAGTGATTTAAGCCAGGGACCCAACACCGGGGAGCTGTTTTTT.

Ten or more counts support this clonotype. The chain is built from TRBV7-2 and TRBJ2-2; D may be TRBD2 (6 bases). Germline CDR1 and CDR2: SGHTA and FQGNSA. The CDR3 is 14 residues long. Trimming left V 5 bases short and J 8 bases short, with 15 bases between. The DNA of the CDR3 is TGTGCCAGCAGCAGACCGGGACTTTCGGGGGAGCTGTTTTTT. Translation gives CASSRPGLSGELFF.

This clonotype has just a few counts. The V gene is TRBV20-1, the J gene TRBJ1-2, with 9 bases identical to TRBD1. Germline CDR1 and CDR2: DFQATT and SNEGSKA (reference sequence). The CDR3 is 19 amino acids. Trimming at V came to 3 bases and at J to 1 base, leaving 18 bases not matched to a gene. In DNA form, the CDR3 reads TGCAGTGCTAGCGGCGGGACAGGGCGCTGGGGCCAAGATAACTATGGCTACACCTTC. Amino acids: CSASGGTGRWGQDNYGYTF.

Note on this clonotype: This may be a read error: a much more frequent sequence differs by one nucleotide. This chain's CDR3 is CAGRFGQGAAYEQYV. CDR3 bases: TGTGCCGGCAGATTCGGACAGGGGGCAGCCTACGAGCAGTACGTC. J is TRBJ2-7 and V is TRBV6-2 or TRBV6-3; 11 bases agree with TRBD1. Germline CDR1 and CDR2: MNHEY and SVGEGT. The CDR3 runs to 15 residues.

This chain connects TRBV7-9 to TRBJ2-1, with 9 bases lining up with TRBD1. The CDR3 has 13 residues. Trimming took 1 base from V and 8 from J; bases not matched to a gene: 0. Germline V gene sequence: CDR1 SEHNR, CDR2 FQNEAQ (reference sequence). The CDR3 DNA reads as TGTGCCAGCAGCTTAGGGACAGGGGATGAGCAGTTCTTC. Protein: CASSLGTGDEQFF.

There are many counts of this clonotype. V is TRBV14 and J is TRBJ2-6, with 7 bases fitting TRBD1. The V gene end was trimmed by 4 bases and the J gene end by 4 bases; junction bases not matched to a gene: 13. Germline V CDR1 and CDR2: SGHDN, FVKESK. This CDR3 has 18 residues. The CDR3, as DNA: TGTGCCAGCAGCCGCCGTACAGGGGCCCTTGGGGGGGCCAACGTCCTGACTTTC. Its protein product is CASSRRTGALGGANVLTF.

In its sample, this clonotype was seen a few times. The rearrangement links TRBV28 to TRBJ1-4; TRBD1 matches at 9 bases. This CDR3 is 14 amino acids long. Germline CDR1 and CDR2: MDHEN and SYDVKM. Trimming cost V 5 bases and J 7 bases; bases outside gene matches: 5. As DNA, the CDR3 is TGTGCCAGCAGTCCGGACAGGGGCGGTGAAAAACTGTTTTTT. Amino acids: CASSPDRGGEKLFF. The entire variable domain, with the rest obtained from reference TRBV28 and TRBJ1-4, is as follows: DVKVTQSSRYLVKRTGEKVFLECVQDMDHENMFWYRQDPGLGLRLIYFSYDVKMKEKGDIPEGYSVSREKKERFSLILESASTNQTSMYLCASSPDRGGEKLFFGSGTQLSVL.

This clonotype was recorded at least ten times. The chain carries TRBV5-1 and TRBJ2-5, with D uncertain. Looked up from germline, CDR1 is SGHRS and CDR2 is YFSETQ. The length of the CDR3 is 14 residues. V shed 2 bases and J shed 3 bases, with 11 bases lying between them. CDR3 amino acids: CASSLGRSKETQYF. The CDR3 nucleotides read TGCGCCAGCAGCTTAGGACGGTCTAAAGAGACCCAGTACTTC.

The rearrangement links TRBV11-2 to TRBJ2-4, with D possibly matching TRBD1 (6 bases). The CDR3 extends over 15 amino acids. Trimming shortened V by 3 bases and J by 4 bases, and 13 bases separated the two germline ends. Germline V gene sequence: CDR1 SGHAT, CDR2 FQNNGV. CDR3 sequence (DNA): TGTGCCAGCAGCTTCTATGGACAGCCTAAAAACATTCAGTACTTC. Translated, it gives CASSFYGQPKNIQYF.